The next 8 T cell receptor beta chains were all read from a single sample in a study of a mutant IDH1 vaccine in newly diagnosed glioma. Profiling relied on immunoSEQ multiplex PCR, and the TCRdb table lists in-frame clones only, not all of them. The table lists 50,000 to 65,000 clones, roughly 80% of them singletons, with roughly 3% in the top ten. Their target antigens are unknown. Time point denoted: week 47, end of study. Vaccination comprised doses that each held 300 ug of mutant IDH1 20-mer peptide, plus topical imiquimod. This specimen consisted of PBMCs, obtained from a glioma patient whose treatment included an IDH1 peptide vaccine. All receptors derive from a woman between 50 and 59 years old with glioma.

V is TRBV7-2 and J is TRBJ1-1, with D possibly matching TRBD1 (6 bases). In germline, CDR1 is SGHTA, CDR2 FQGNSA. V shed 2 bases and J shed 7 bases, with 8 bases lying between them. This CDR3 contains 12 residues. CDR3 bases: TGTGCCAGCAGCTTAAGGGGGTTTGAAGCTTTCTTT. It yields the protein CASSLRGFEAFF.

The CDR3, as DNA: TGTGCCAGCAATAAGGGGGGGAACCCAGAAGATACGCAGTATTTT. The encoded protein is CASNKGGNPEDTQYF. The chain joins TRBV9 to TRBJ2-3; D may be TRBD2 (7 bases). There are 15 residues in the CDR3. Trimming shortened V by 6 bases and J by 5 bases, and 19 bases separated the two germline ends. Germline V gene sequence: CDR1 SGDLS, CDR2 YYNGEE. The whole variable domain, filled in from reference TRBV9 and TRBJ2-3, reads DSGVTQTPKHLITATGQRVTLRCSPRSGDLSVYWYQQSLDQGLQFLIQYYNGEERAKGNILERFSAQQFPDLHSELNLSSLELGDSALYFCASNKGGNPEDTQYFGPGTRLTVL.

The chain carries TRBV7-2 and TRBJ1-4; D perhaps matches TRBD1 (6 bases). V lost 2 bases, J lost 10 bases, and 17 bases lay in between. The CDR3 loop spans 15 amino acids. In germline, CDR1 is SGHTA, CDR2 FQGNSA. The CDR3 DNA reads as TGTGCCAGCAGCTTATCAGGGACACACGCCCCAAAACTGTTTTTT. It is translated as CASSLSGTHAPKLFF.

The chain is built from TRBV6-5 and TRBJ1-1, with 7 bases fitting TRBD1. The CDR3 runs to 15 residues. Germline V gene data show CDR1 as MNHEY and CDR2 as SVGAGI. Trimming cost V 0 bases and J 4 bases; bases outside gene matches: 5. CDR3 amino acids: CASSYSGRGFTEAFF. The CDR3 DNA is TGTGCCAGCAGTTACTCGGGCAGGGGGTTCACTGAAGCTTTCTTT.

This clone was seen more than once but under ten times. V and J are TRBV6-5 and TRBJ1-2, with unresolved D. The CDR3 extends over 12 amino acids. Germline lookup yields CDR1 MNHEY and CDR2 SVGAGI. V was clipped by 4 bases and J by 4 bases, with 7 bases between them. The CDR3 coding sequence is TGTGCCAGCAGTTCGTCCCTCTATGGCTACACCTTC. Translated: CASSSSLYGYTF.

The J gene is TRBJ2-1, the V gene TRBV4-3; 10 bases are shared with TRBD1. Trimming at V came to 0 bases and at J to 9 bases, leaving 11 bases not matched to a gene. Germline CDR1 reads LGHNA; CDR2 reads YSLEER. The CDR3 runs 17 residues. CDR3 region: CASSQDGTGVLGIEQFF. CDR3 in DNA: TGCGCCAGCAGCCAAGATGGGACAGGGGTTCTTGGAATTGAGCAGTTCTTC.

This clone was observed a single time. The chain has TRBV27 and TRBJ2-7, with 10 bases lining up with TRBD1. The CDR3 covers 15 residues. Trimming cost V 4 bases and J 2 bases; bases outside gene matches: 5. Per germline, CDR1 MNHEY and CDR2 SMNVEV (reference sequence). The DNA of the CDR3 is TGTGCCAGCAGTTCGATCGGACAGGGGGCCTACGAGCAGTACTTC. Its protein is CASSSIGQGAYEQYF.

V usage is TRBV7-3 and J usage is TRBJ2-5; TRBD1 is a possible D gene (5 bases). Germline V gene data show CDR1 as SGHTA and CDR2 as FQGTGA. The CDR3 runs to 14 residues. Trimming pared 2 bases from V and 7 bases from J, leaving 14 bases between. The CDR3 coding sequence is TGTGCCAGCAGCTTATCGACCGCCCAGGGGACCCAGTACTTC. It translates to CASSLSTAQGTQYF.